Sequencing of this TCR beta chain was carried out in a study of human T cells and chemical hapten exposure. A note on this clonotype: What it binds is unknown.

Study observations and caveats: Counts of expanded TCRs at PT1 were positively correlated with patch test score. Significantly more large CDR3 similarity clusters arose among expanded TCRs than among controls.

From the RACE reads, TCRdb called clonotypes with MiXCR, one entry per CDR3 protein. The repertoire holds approximately 85,000 distinct CDR3 sequences, with roughly a tenth as singletons. The time point denotes: patch test 2, 6 weeks after DPC sensitization. Treatment defined: therapeutic diphenylcyclopropenone sensitization with weekly scalp DPC. The V gene's germline CDR1 is DFQATT and CDR2 SNEGSKA (reference sequence). The CDR3 spans 13 residues. The J segment lost 5 bases and the V segment lost 8 bases, leaving 11 bases of the junction unmatched. The TCR comes from a young woman with alopecia areata. Some clones in this sample may be carry-over from other donors' samples. The source was whole blood, collected in connection with sensitization to the hapten diphenylcyclopropenone (DPC). The chain has TRBV20-1 and TRBJ2-7; 8 positions match TRBD1. The CDR3 DNA is TGCAGTCAAGGGGGCAGGGGGCCGGACGAGCAGTACTTC. Translation: CSQGGRGPDEQYF.